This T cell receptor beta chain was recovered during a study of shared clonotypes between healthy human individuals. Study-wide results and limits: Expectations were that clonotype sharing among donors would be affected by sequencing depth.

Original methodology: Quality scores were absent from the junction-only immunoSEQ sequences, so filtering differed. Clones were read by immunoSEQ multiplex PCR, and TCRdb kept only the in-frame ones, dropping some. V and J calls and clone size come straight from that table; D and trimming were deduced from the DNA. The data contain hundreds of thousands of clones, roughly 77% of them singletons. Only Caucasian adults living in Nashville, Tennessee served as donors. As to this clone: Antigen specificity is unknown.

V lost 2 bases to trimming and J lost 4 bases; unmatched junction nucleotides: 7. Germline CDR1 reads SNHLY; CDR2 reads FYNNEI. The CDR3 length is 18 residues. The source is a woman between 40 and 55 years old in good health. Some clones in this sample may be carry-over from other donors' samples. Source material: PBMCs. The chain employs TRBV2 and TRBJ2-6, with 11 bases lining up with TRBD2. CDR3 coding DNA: TGTGCCAGCAGTGAAATAGCGGGAGGGCCGTTAGGGGCCAACGTCCTGACTTTC. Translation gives CASSEIAGGPLGANVLTF.